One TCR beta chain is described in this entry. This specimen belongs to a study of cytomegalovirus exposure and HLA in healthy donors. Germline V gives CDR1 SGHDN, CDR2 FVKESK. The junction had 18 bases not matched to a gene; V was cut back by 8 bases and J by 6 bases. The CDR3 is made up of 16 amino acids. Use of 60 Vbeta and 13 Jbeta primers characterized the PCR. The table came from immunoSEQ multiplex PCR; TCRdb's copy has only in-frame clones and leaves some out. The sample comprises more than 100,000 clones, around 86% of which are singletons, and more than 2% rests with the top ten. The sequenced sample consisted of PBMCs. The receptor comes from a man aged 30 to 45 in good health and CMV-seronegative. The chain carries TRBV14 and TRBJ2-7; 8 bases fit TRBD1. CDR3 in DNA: TGTGCCAGCGGGGAGAGGCCCGTTGGACAGGGTGGCGAGCAGTACTTC. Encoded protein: CASGERPVGQGGEQYF.